These 8 T cell receptor beta chains share one sample of origin, sequenced in a study of blood T cell repertoires in COVID-19. Libraries were prepared by immunoSEQ multiplex PCR; TCRdb keeps only in-frame clonotypes and omits some of them. The repertoire holds approximately 150,000 clones, with 70% to 90% as singletons. Material for sequencing was peripheral blood. The source is a human donor with acute or convalescent COVID-19. The donor label of this sample is uncertain.

This rearrangement joins TRBV6-6 to TRBJ1-2, with D maybe TRBD1 (5 bases). Trimming removed 2 bases at V and 4 bases at J, with 11 bases between. CDR1 and CDR2 (germline): MNHNY, SVGAGI (reference sequence). This CDR3 comprises 14 residues. The CDR3 DNA is TGTGCCAGCAGTTACGGGGCAGGCCCCTATGGCTACACCTTC. This sequence encodes CASSYGAGPYGYTF.

The V call is TRBV28, the J call TRBJ1-1; 11 positions agree with TRBD1. The J segment lost 6 bases and the V segment lost 5 bases, leaving 20 bases of the junction unmatched. This CDR3 has 19 residues. In germline, CDR1 is MDHEN, CDR2 SYDVKM. For the CDR3, the DNA is TGTGCCAGCAGTCCACTTTTGCCGGGACAGGGGGAAACAGAGGCTGAAGCTTTCTTT. Amino acids: CASSPLLPGQGETEAEAFF.

The rearrangement uses TRBV18 and TRBJ1-2, with D perhaps matching TRBD1 (5 bases). Between the trimmed V and J ends, which lost 3 bases and 0 bases, there was a span of 14 bases. Germline CDR1 and CDR2: KGHSH and LQKENI. This CDR3 is built from 16 residues. The CDR3 DNA reads as TGTGCCAGCTCACCCGGAGGGACTGGCGCTAACTATGGCTACACCTTC. Encoded protein: CASSPGGTGANYGYTF.

The chain carries TRBV28 and TRBJ2-7, with D possibly TRBD1 on 5 matching bases. Germline lookup yields CDR1 MDHEN and CDR2 SYDVKM. This CDR3 comprises 13 residues. The V end was cut by 4 bases, the J end by 6 bases, with 13 bases between. In nucleotides, the CDR3 is TGTGCCAGCAGTTGGCAGGGTTTGGGCGAGCAGTACTTC. It encodes CASSWQGLGEQYF. The full variable domain, its missing parts supplied by reference TRBV28 and TRBJ2-7, is DVKVTQSSRYLVKRTGEKVFLECVQDMDHENMFWYRQDPGLGLRLIYFSYDVKMKEKGDIPEGYSVSREKKERFSLILESASTNQTSMYLCASSWQGLGEQYFGPGTRLTVT.

This chain uses TRBV11-2 with TRBJ2-7, with D tentatively TRBD2 (6 bases). The length of the CDR3 is 15 residues. V was clipped by 6 bases and J by 3 bases, with 18 bases between them. Per germline, CDR1 SGHAT and CDR2 FQNNGV. CDR3 DNA sequence: TGTGCCAGCAGTCTAGGAGGCGGGGTGGGCTACGAGCAGTACGTC. Translated: CASSLGGGVGYEQYV.

This clone was picked up one time. The chain carries TRBV29-1 and TRBJ2-3, with D perhaps TRBD1 (5 bases). The V gene's germline CDR1 is SQVTM and CDR2 ANQGSEA. V shed 4 bases and J shed 2 bases, with 10 bases lying between them. The CDR3 spans 13 residues. The CDR3 here is CSVGRTFTDTQYF. The CDR3 DNA sequence: TGCAGCGTTGGGCGGACATTCACAGATACGCAGTATTTT.

The chain joins TRBV30 to TRBJ2-5, with TRBD2 matching 14 bases. This CDR3 has 15 amino acids. Germline CDR1 and CDR2: GTSNPN and SVGIG (reference sequence). Here the CDR3 reads CAVGTSGGLGETQYF. In DNA, the CDR3 is TGTGCGGTGGGGACTAGCGGGGGATTGGGGGAGACCCAGTACTTC.

V and J are TRBV10-3 and TRBJ1-1; 8 bases fit TRBD1. Germline V gene lookup returns CDR1 ENHRY and CDR2 SYGVKD. With 10 bases clipped from V and 4 bases from J, the junction kept 5 bases outside the gene matches. This CDR3 contains 12 residues. CDR3 bases: TGTGCCACAGAAACAGGGGGCACTGAAGCTTTCTTT. Translating gives CATETGGTEAFF.